These 5 T cell receptor beta chains share one sample of origin, sequenced in a study of blood T cell repertoires in COVID-19. Repertoires were generated with immunoSEQ multiplex PCR, while TCRdb's copy carries only in-frame clones and drops some. The sample records 200,000 to 250,000 clones, approximately 90% being singletons. The source material was PBMCs or T cells enriched from blood (not recorded which). Receptors originate from a woman aged 25 to 39 who had recovered from COVID-19.

This clone is a singleton in its sample. The chain has TRBV20-1 and TRBJ2-3, with 10 bases matching TRBD2. V was pared by 3 bases and J by 6 bases, with 9 bases of the junction left unmatched. Germline CDR1 is DFQATT and CDR2 is SNEGSKA (reference sequence). The CDR3 totals 15 residues. In DNA form, the CDR3 reads TGCAGTGCTAGTTTGCTAGCGGGAGTCGGGGATACGCAGTATTTT. Encoded protein: CSASLLAGVGDTQYF.

The CDR3 is CASSFRLAGGLNTGELFF. CDR3 DNA sequence: TGCGCCAGCAGCTTCCGACTAGCGGGAGGGCTGAACACCGGGGAGCTGTTTTTT. The J gene is TRBJ2-2, the V gene TRBV5-1; 14 bases align to TRBD2. V gave up 2 bases and J gave up 1 base; unmatched junction bases: 4. The CDR3 is 18 residues long. From germline, CDR1 is SGHRS and CDR2 YFSETQ.

This chain joins TRBV3-1 (or the pseudogene TRBV3-2) and TRBJ1-2, with a possible D match to TRBD1 (5 bases). The germline V and J ends were trimmed by 1 base and 8 bases, with 17 bases remaining between them. CDR1 is LGHDT, CDR2 YNNKEL, per germline (reference sequence). This CDR3 region has 15 residues. CDR3 sequence (DNA): TGTGCCAGCAGCCAAGGCTGGGGCGGTGATGAGGGCTACACCTTC. This encodes CASSQGWGGDEGYTF.

The chain has TRBV15 and TRBJ2-1; TRBD2 matches 7 bases. J gave up 0 bases and V 5 bases, and 7 bases lay outside the gene matches. This CDR3 region has 16 residues. Germline V gene sequence: CDR1 LNHNV, CDR2 YYDKDF (reference sequence). CDR3 residues: CATSFDGRSSYNEQFF. The CDR3 DNA follows: TGTGCCACCAGCTTTGACGGGAGGAGCTCCTACAATGAGCAGTTCTTC.

V is TRBV20-1 and J is TRBJ2-2; 12 bases map to TRBD2. The germline V gene encodes CDR1 DFQATT and CDR2 SNEGSKA (reference sequence). The CDR3 totals 17 residues. Trimming at V came to 3 bases and at J to 4 bases, leaving 9 bases not matched to a gene. The CDR3: CSASSAGLAGTTGELFF. CDR3 nucleotides: TGCAGTGCTAGTTCCGCCGGACTAGCGGGAACCACCGGGGAGCTGTTTTTT.